This is a list of T cell receptor beta chains from one sample in a study of radiotherapy plus CTLA-4 blockade in lung cancer. Using immunoSEQ multiplex PCR, the repertoire was profiled, and TCRdb retains in-frame clones only, with some absent. The sample records 45,000 to 55,000 clones, 65% to 80% being singletons. Sequencing used peripheral blood, obtained from a patient treated with radiotherapy plus ipilimumab. The receptor set was obtained from a human donor with non-small cell lung cancer who had a partial response to radiotherapy plus ipilimumab. CDR3s include the opening cysteine and the closing phenylalanine or tryptophan. Fields, in order: CDR3 length, J gene, D gene, V gene, clone size, CDR3 protein, CDR3 DNA. The D gene is left open where the match is weak. Some rows have no size entry. The others give once, few or many, or a class for an expanded clone.

CDR3 length: 16; J gene: TRBJ2-5; D gene: NA; V gene: TRBV28; clone size: NA; CDR3 protein: CASSLRPGSYQETQYF; CDR3 DNA: TGTGCCAGCAGTTTAAGGCCAGGGTCGTACCAAGAGACCCAGTACTTC
CDR3 length: 15; J gene: TRBJ2-7; D gene: TRBD2; V gene: TRBV9; clone size: once; CDR3 protein: CASSVGAGGRDEQYF; CDR3 DNA: TGTGCCAGCAGCGTAGGGGCGGGGGGTCGCGACGAGCAGTACTTC
CDR3 length: 13; J gene: TRBJ1-1; D gene: NA; V gene: TRBV9; clone size: NA; CDR3 protein: CASSPQGRSEAFF; CDR3 DNA: TGTGCCAGCAGCCCCCAGGGTAGGTCTGAAGCTTTCTTT
CDR3 length: 14; J gene: TRBJ1-6; D gene: TRBD1; V gene: TRBV13; clone size: NA; CDR3 protein: CASSLGQGGSPLHF; CDR3 DNA: TGTGCCAGCAGCCTAGGACAGGGTGGCTCACCCCTCCACTTT
CDR3 length: 14; J gene: TRBJ2-7; D gene: TRBD1; V gene: TRBV5-6; clone size: NA; CDR3 protein: CASSFDRGGSEQYF; CDR3 DNA: TGTGCCAGCAGCTTCGACAGGGGTGGATCCGAGCAGTACTTC
CDR3 length: 16; J gene: TRBJ1-1; D gene: TRBD1; V gene: TRBV10-1; clone size: few; CDR3 protein: CASSERTGGLNTEAFF; CDR3 DNA: TGCGCCAGCAGTGAGAGGACAGGGGGCCTGAACACTGAAGCTTTCTTT
CDR3 length: 14; J gene: TRBJ1-2; D gene: NA; V gene: TRBV6-5; clone size: NA; CDR3 protein: CASSYSGRRDGYTF; CDR3 DNA: TGTGCCAGCAGTTACTCGGGGAGAAGAGATGGCTACACCTTC
CDR3 length: 13; J gene: TRBJ1-2; D gene: TRBD1; V gene: TRBV5-1; clone size: few; CDR3 protein: CASSQGGGYGYTF; CDR3 DNA: TGCGCCAGCAGCCAGGGGGGAGGCTATGGCTACACCTTC
CDR3 length: 12; J gene: TRBJ1-4; D gene: TRBD1; V gene: TRBV29-1; clone size: NA; CDR3 protein: CSATGAGEKLFF; CDR3 DNA: TGCAGCGCGACAGGGGCTGGCGAAAAACTGTTTTTT
CDR3 length: 15; J gene: TRBJ2-3; D gene: TRBD2; V gene: TRBV6-4; clone size: NA; CDR3 protein: CASSAEAGITDTQYF; CDR3 DNA: TGTGCCAGCAGTGCGGAAGCGGGGATTACAGATACGCAGTATTTT
CDR3 length: 13; J gene: TRBJ2-7; D gene: NA; V gene: TRBV6-5; clone size: NA; CDR3 protein: CASSLQGSYEQYF; CDR3 DNA: TGTGCCAGCAGTCTCCAGGGTAGCTACGAGCAGTACTTC
CDR3 length: 11; J gene: TRBJ2-7; D gene: TRBD2; V gene: TRBV29-1; clone size: NA; CDR3 protein: CSVDTSGGEYF; CDR3 DNA: TGCAGCGTTGATACTAGCGGGGGAGAGTACTTC
CDR3 length: 10; J gene: TRBJ1-1; D gene: NA; V gene: TRBV6-1; clone size: NA; CDR3 protein: CASTGPEAFF; CDR3 DNA: TGTGCCAGCACCGGTCCTGAAGCTTTCTTT
CDR3 length: 16; J gene: TRBJ1-4; D gene: NA; V gene: TRBV11-2; clone size: once; CDR3 protein: CASSTAGSRFNEKLFF; CDR3 DNA: TGTGCCAGCAGCACCGCGGGGTCGCGTTTTAATGAAAAACTGTTTTTT
CDR3 length: 15; J gene: TRBJ2-5; D gene: TRBD2; V gene: TRBV2; clone size: NA; CDR3 protein: CASGVAGVPGETQYF; CDR3 DNA: TGTGCCAGTGGAGTAGCGGGGGTCCCGGGTGAGACCCAGTACTTC
CDR3 length: 14; J gene: TRBJ2-2; D gene: NA; V gene: TRBV19; clone size: NA; CDR3 protein: CASSIERGTGELFF; CDR3 DNA: TGTGCCAGTAGTATAGAACGGGGCACCGGGGAGCTGTTTTTT
CDR3 length: 16; J gene: TRBJ1-6; D gene: TRBD1; V gene: TRBV6-5; clone size: NA; CDR3 protein: CASSYRAAGGDSPLHF; CDR3 DNA: TGTGCCAGCAGTTACCGCGCGGCAGGGGGAGATTCACCCCTCCACTTT
CDR3 length: 17; J gene: TRBJ1-2; D gene: NA; V gene: TRBV7-2; clone size: NA; CDR3 protein: CASSLDSDRPETYGYTF; CDR3 DNA: TGTGCCAGCAGCTTAGATTCCGACAGACCCGAAACGTATGGCTACACCTTC
CDR3 length: 14; J gene: TRBJ2-7; D gene: TRBD1; V gene: TRBV5-1; clone size: NA; CDR3 protein: CASSLWTGDYEQYF; CDR3 DNA: TGCGCCAGCAGCTTGTGGACAGGTGATTACGAGCAGTACTTC
CDR3 length: 16; J gene: TRBJ2-7; D gene: TRBD1; V gene: TRBV5-3; clone size: once; CDR3 protein: CARSLTGTGLLYEQYF; CDR3 DNA: TGTGCCAGAAGCCTTACCGGGACAGGACTCCTCTACGAGCAGTACTTC
CDR3 length: 17; J gene: TRBJ2-2; D gene: TRBD2; V gene: TRBV27; clone size: NA; CDR3 protein: CASTWTSGGPNTGELFF; CDR3 DNA: TGTGCCAGCACTTGGACTAGCGGGGGGCCGAACACCGGGGAGCTGTTTTTT
CDR3 length: 15; J gene: TRBJ1-1; D gene: NA; V gene: TRBV5-8; clone size: NA; CDR3 protein: CASSSLYKRGTEAFF; CDR3 DNA: TGTGCCAGCAGCTCACTCTACAAAAGGGGCACTGAAGCTTTCTTT